This T cell receptor beta chain was captured in a study of spatial heterogeneity in lung cancer (dated by TCRdb to the late 2010s). For the wider study: Beta-chain transcripts were consistently detected in greater numbers than alpha-chain transcripts, which likely reflects a higher abundance of beta-chain transcripts. In the raw uncorrected reads, each unique combination of TCR and UMI appeared more than ten times on average. In non-small cell lung cancer, the study quantitatively compared TCR alpha and beta repertoires across several tumor regions, matched nontumor lung, and blood. TCR repertoire features were related to nonsynonymous mutation counts determined by whole-exome sequencing of tumor tissue. At surgery, over 200 tumor regions, roughly 62 matched nontumor lung samples and 56 PBMC samples were TCR-sequenced for both alpha and beta chains. Study-wide findings and limitations: Confirming at a functional level the hypothesis that regional TCRs recognize regional mutations was considered to require additional single-cell paired TCR alpha and beta sequencing.

Preparation of the library involved 5' RACE. TCRdb shows the sequencer as NextSeq 500. The TCR library protocol attached a unique molecular identifier to each TCR cDNA molecule to allow correction of PCR and sequencing errors. Under the source paper's analysis protocol: Decombinator tools were used for TCR identification, UMI-based error correction and CDR3 extraction. Expanded TCRs were defined as those above a frequency of 2 per 1,000, corresponding to the top 1% of the tumor frequency distribution. Renyi diversity was calculated using the R vegan package after each repertoire was subsampled 100 times to 5,000 TCRs. CDR3 similarity networks were built from amino acid triplet string-kernel similarity, with CDR3s being connected when pairwise similarity was above 0.82. The public reads were reanalyzed by TCRdb: fastp trimming at Q25, MiXCR alignment, in-frame beta chains only. Duplicate CDR3 protein sequences are folded into a single record with the most common DNA and genes. The V and J calls were not made by the authors but by TCRdb's processing. The sample data list roughly 6,500 distinct CDR3 sequences, and less than 9.5% of these were observed just once. The top ten clones comprise about 18% of the sample.

This clonotype is medium-sized (0.01 to 0.1%). The antigen it binds to is not known. It has no much larger one-base neighbor in the sample; base qualities were not kept. The intended sense of this specimen's time point label: sample taken at primary tumor resection. The donors were about 65 patients from the lung TRACERx cohort who had early-stage, untreated non-small cell lung cancer. Without any cell sorting, TCR sequencing was performed on whole RNA extracted either from tumor and nontumor lung tissue or from cryopreserved PBMC samples. Only patients for whom sufficient RNA was available from at least two tumor regions were selected for TCR sequencing. Tumor and adjacent nontumor lung specimens were reviewed by a lung pathologist before selection. Spanning cysteine to phenylalanine, the CDR3 consists of 15 amino acids. Only the CDR3 DNA is retained, 45 bases long and in frame from the first base. The junction carries 13 bases between V and J, which are trimmed by 1 base and 4 bases respectively. CDR1 MNHNS and CDR2 SASEGT are derived from the germline V gene.

The chain is encoded by TRBV6-1 joined to TRBJ1-1; the D gene lacks a confident call. The sequence derives from a female donor with early-stage non-small cell lung cancer. This material consisted of normal lung tissue next to the tumor, taken at surgery. The DNA sequence is given as TGTGCCAGCAGTGAAGTTGGAGGGTCTGGCACTGAAGCTTTCTTT. This sequence encodes CASSEVGGSGTEAFF.